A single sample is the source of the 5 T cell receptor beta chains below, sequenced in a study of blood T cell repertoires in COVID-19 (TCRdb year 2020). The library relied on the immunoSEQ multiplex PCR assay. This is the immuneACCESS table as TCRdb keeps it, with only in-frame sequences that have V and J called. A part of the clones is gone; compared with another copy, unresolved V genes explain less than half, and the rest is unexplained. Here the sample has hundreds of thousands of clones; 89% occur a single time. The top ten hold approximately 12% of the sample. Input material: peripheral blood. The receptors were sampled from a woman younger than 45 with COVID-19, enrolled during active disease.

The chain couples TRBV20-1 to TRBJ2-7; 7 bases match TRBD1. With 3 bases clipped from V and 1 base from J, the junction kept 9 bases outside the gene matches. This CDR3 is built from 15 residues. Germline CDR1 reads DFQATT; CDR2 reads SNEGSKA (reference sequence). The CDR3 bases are TGCAGTGCTAGTCGCCGGGACAGTTTTTCCTACGAGCAGTACTTC. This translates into CSASRRDSFSYEQYF.

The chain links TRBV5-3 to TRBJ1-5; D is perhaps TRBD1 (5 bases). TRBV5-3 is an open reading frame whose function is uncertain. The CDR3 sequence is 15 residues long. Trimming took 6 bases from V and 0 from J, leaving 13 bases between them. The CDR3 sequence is CARNQGEYSNQPQHF. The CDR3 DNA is TGTGCCAGAAACCAGGGTGAGTATAGCAATCAGCCCCAGCATTTT.

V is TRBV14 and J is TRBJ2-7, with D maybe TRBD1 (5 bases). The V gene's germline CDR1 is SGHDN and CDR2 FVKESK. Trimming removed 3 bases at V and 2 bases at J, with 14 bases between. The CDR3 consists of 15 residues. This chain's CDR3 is CASSHGIDSTYEQYF. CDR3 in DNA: TGTGCCAGCAGCCACGGAATAGACAGCACCTACGAGCAGTACTTC. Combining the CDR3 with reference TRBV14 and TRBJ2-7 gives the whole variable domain EAGVTQFPSHSVIEKGQTVTLRCDPISGHDNLYWYRRVMGKEIKFLLHFVKESKQDESGMPNNRFLAERTGGTYSTLKVQPAELEDSGVYFCASSHGIDSTYEQYFGPGTRLTVT.

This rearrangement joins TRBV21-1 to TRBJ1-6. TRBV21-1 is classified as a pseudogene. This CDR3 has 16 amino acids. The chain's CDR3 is CASSETRGSYNSPLHF. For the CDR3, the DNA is TGTGCCAGCAGCGAGACCCGGGGCTCCTATAATTCACCCCTCCACTTT.

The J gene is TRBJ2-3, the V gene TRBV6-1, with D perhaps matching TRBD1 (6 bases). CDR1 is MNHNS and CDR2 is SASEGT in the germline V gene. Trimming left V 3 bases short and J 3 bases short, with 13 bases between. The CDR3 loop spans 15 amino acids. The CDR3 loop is CASSDRGFGTDTQYF. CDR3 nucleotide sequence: TGTGCCAGCAGTGACAGGGGTTTTGGGACAGATACGCAGTATTTT.